Listed below are T cell receptor beta chains from one sample, sequenced in a study of OX40 agonist ivuxolimab in advanced cancers. Sequencing was performed with immunoSEQ multiplex PCR; in TCRdb, only in-frame clones are kept and a portion is missing. The table lists more than 10,000 clones, about four fifths of them singletons. Sequencing used CD4+ or CD8+ T cells sorted from blood, obtained in a trial of the OX40 agonist ivuxolimab. These receptors were taken from an adult with an advanced solid tumor such as melanoma, head and neck, liver or kidney cancer. Each CDR3 is given with its conserved first and last residue. A D gene is named only where the DNA matches it firmly. Clone size is not always given. Where it is, it says once, few, many or a class for expanded clones.

CDR3: CASSLAPGTYEQYF
DNA: TGTGCCAGCAGCTTGGCCCCCGGAACCTACGAGCAGTACTTC
V: TRBV5-6
size: once
J: TRBJ2-7
D: NA

CDR3: CASSLGLAGGREQYF
DNA: TGTGCCAGCAGTTTAGGGCTAGCGGGGGGTCGCGAGCAGTACTTC
V: TRBV6-5
size: NA
J: TRBJ2-7
D: TRBD2

CDR3: CASSLEGSYGYTF
DNA: TGTGCCAGCAGCTTGGAAGGTTCCTATGGCTACACCTTC
V: TRBV5-6
size: few
J: TRBJ1-2
D: NA

CDR3: CAISTGIPFTAPLHF
DNA: TGTGCCATCAGTACCGGGATCCCCTTTACAGCACCCCTCCACTTT
V: TRBV10-3
size: NA
J: TRBJ1-6
D: NA

CDR3: CASSLTWGSSYEQYF
DNA: TGTGCCAGCAGTTTGACGTGGGGCAGCTCCTACGAGCAGTACTTC
V: TRBV27
size: NA
J: TRBJ2-7
D: NA

CDR3: CASSQGPGGQPQHF
DNA: TGTGCCAGCAGCCAGGGACCGGGGGGACAGCCCCAGCATTTT
V: TRBV5-8
size: NA
J: TRBJ1-5
D: NA

CDR3: CASSQVGGDYGYTF
DNA: TGTGCCAGCAGCCAAGTGGGGGGGGACTATGGCTACACCTTC
V: TRBV4-2
size: NA
J: TRBJ1-2
D: NA

CDR3: CASSTLAVGTGELFF
DNA: TGTGCCAGTAGTACCCTAGCCGTAGGCACCGGGGAGCTGTTTTTT
V: TRBV19
size: NA
J: TRBJ2-2
D: NA

CDR3: CSVETGDSYEQYF
DNA: TGCAGCGTTGAAACAGGGGACTCCTACGAGCAGTACTTC
V: TRBV29-1
size: NA
J: TRBJ2-7
D: TRBD1

CDR3: CASSLGTEAFF
DNA: TGCGCCAGCAGCTTAGGAACTGAAGCTTTCTTT
V: TRBV5-1
size: few
J: TRBJ1-1
D: NA

CDR3: CASSDWNEQFF
DNA: TGTGCCAGCAGTGATTGGAATGAGCAGTTCTTC
V: TRBV2
size: NA
J: TRBJ2-1
D: NA

CDR3: CASGSTGLVDTDTQYF
DNA: TGTGCTAGTGGTTCGACCGGGCTAGTCGACACAGATACGCAGTATTTT
V: TRBV12-5
size: NA
J: TRBJ2-3
D: NA

CDR3: CASSPRTNFPETQYF
DNA: TGTGCCAGCAGTCCCCGGACCAACTTTCCCGAGACCCAGTACTTC
V: TRBV27
size: NA
J: TRBJ2-5
D: NA

CDR3: CASSAQGAYEQYF
DNA: TGTGCCAGCAGCGCACAGGGGGCTTACGAGCAGTACTTC
V: TRBV9
size: NA
J: TRBJ2-7
D: TRBD1

CDR3: CASSVVASGGETQYF
DNA: TGTGCCAGCAGCGTAGTGGCTAGCGGGGGTGAGACCCAGTACTTC
V: TRBV9
size: NA
J: TRBJ2-5
D: TRBD2

CDR3: CASSKGARTDTQYF
DNA: TGTGCCAGCAGCAAGGGGGCGCGCACAGATACGCAGTATTTT
V: TRBV9
size: NA
J: TRBJ2-3
D: TRBD1

CDR3: CASSILMTGEDEAFF
DNA: TGTGCCAGTAGTATCCTTATGACAGGGGAGGACGAAGCTTTCTTT
V: TRBV19
size: NA
J: TRBJ1-1
D: TRBD1

CDR3: CASSSLEDRGRSYEQYF
DNA: TGTGCCAGCAGCTCCCTCGAAGACAGGGGGCGCTCCTACGAGCAGTACTTC
V: TRBV7-9
size: few
J: TRBJ2-7
D: TRBD1

CDR3: CASSYLGPGLAGDNEQFF
DNA: TGTGCCAGCAGCTACTTGGGCCCGGGACTAGCGGGTGACAATGAGCAGTTCTTC
V: TRBV11-3
size: NA
J: TRBJ2-1
D: TRBD2

CDR3: CASSLASGSPLEQYF
DNA: TGTGCCAGCAGCTTAGCGAGCGGGAGCCCCCTCGAGCAGTACTTC
V: TRBV7-6
size: NA
J: TRBJ2-7
D: TRBD2

CDR3: CASSFAKENTEAFF
DNA: TGTGCCAGCAGCTTTGCTAAGGAGAACACTGAAGCTTTCTTT
V: TRBV13
size: once
J: TRBJ1-1
D: NA

CDR3: CAISEPQRGTDTQYF
DNA: TGTGCCATCAGTGAGCCCCAGCGGGGCACAGATACGCAGTATTTT
V: TRBV10-3
size: NA
J: TRBJ2-3
D: NA

CDR3: CASSTGLGTSSGELFF
DNA: TGTGCCAGCAGCACTGGGCTCGGGACTAGCAGCGGGGAGCTGTTTTTT
V: TRBV5-4
size: medium-sized
J: TRBJ2-2
D: TRBD2

CDR3: CASRGGGAYEQYF
DNA: TGTGCCAGCAGGGGGGGAGGGGCCTACGAGCAGTACTTC
V: TRBV6-6
size: NA
J: TRBJ2-7
D: TRBD2

CDR3: CASSFGGVDQETQYF
DNA: TGTGCCAGCAGCTTCGGCGGGGTAGATCAAGAGACCCAGTACTTC
V: TRBV7-8
size: NA
J: TRBJ2-5
D: NA

CDR3: CASSLVGGGGEQYF
DNA: TGTGCCAGCAGTTTAGTAGGGGGTGGTGGCGAGCAGTACTTC
V: TRBV27
size: NA
J: TRBJ2-7
D: NA

CDR3: CARGGDPGPDTQYF
DNA: TGTGCCAGGGGGGGGGACCCTGGGCCGGATACGCAGTATTTT
V: TRBV2
size: NA
J: TRBJ2-3
D: TRBD2

CDR3: CASSPDTSSYEQYF
DNA: TGTGCCAGCAGTCCTGACACCTCCTCCTACGAGCAGTACTTC
V: TRBV6-5
size: NA
J: TRBJ2-7
D: NA

CDR3: CASSPNTGTAANTGELFF
DNA: TGTGCCAGCAGTCCAAATACCGGGACAGCGGCGAACACCGGGGAGCTGTTTTTT
V: TRBV27
size: NA
J: TRBJ2-2
D: TRBD1

CDR3: CASSDWGGAGTEAFF
DNA: TGCGCCAGCAGTGATTGGGGGGGCGCCGGCACTGAAGCTTTCTTT
V: TRBV10-2
size: NA
J: TRBJ1-1
D: NA

CDR3: CASSFTSFSTDTQYF
DNA: TGTGCCAGCAGTTTCACTAGCTTTTCCACAGATACGCAGTATTTT
V: TRBV27
size: NA
J: TRBJ2-3
D: NA

CDR3: CASSLGLAHEQYF
DNA: TGTGCCAGCAGCTTAGGGCTAGCCCACGAGCAGTACTTC
V: TRBV11-2
size: NA
J: TRBJ2-7
D: NA

CDR3: CASSQDRQGTSGLYEQYF
DNA: TGTGCCAGCAGCCAAGATAGGCAGGGAACTAGCGGTCTCTACGAGCAGTACTTC
V: TRBV4-2
size: NA
J: TRBJ2-7
D: TRBD2

CDR3: CASSTGLTAYEQYF
DNA: TGTGCCAGCAGCACCGGCCTTACCGCCTACGAGCAGTACTTC
V: TRBV7-5
size: NA
J: TRBJ2-7
D: NA

CDR3: CAISEGGALILHTDTQYF
DNA: TGTGCCATCAGTGAGGGGGGAGCCCTGATACTCCACACAGATACGCAGTATTTT
V: TRBV6-1
size: NA
J: TRBJ2-3
D: NA

CDR3: CASSSGGATSNYGYTF
DNA: TGTGCCAGCAGCTCAGGAGGCGCAACGTCTAACTATGGCTACACCTTC
V: TRBV7-9
size: NA
J: TRBJ1-2
D: NA

CDR3: CASSPFRDLYSPLHF
DNA: TGTGCCAGCAGTCCCTTCCGGGACCTGTATTCACCCCTCCACTTT
V: TRBV6-5
size: NA
J: TRBJ1-6
D: NA

CDR3: CASSDREGNEQFF
DNA: TGTGCCAGCAGTGATCGAGAGGGTAATGAGCAGTTCTTC
V: TRBV6-4
size: NA
J: TRBJ2-1
D: NA

CDR3: CASSIGDHPGVEQYF
DNA: TGTGCCAGTAGTATAGGGGATCACCCTGGGGTCGAGCAGTACTTC
V: TRBV19
size: NA
J: TRBJ2-7
D: NA

CDR3: CASSEDRVDEQFF
DNA: TGTGCCAGCAGCGAAGACAGAGTGGATGAGCAGTTCTTC
V: TRBV5-4
size: NA
J: TRBJ2-1
D: NA

CDR3: CASSEARDSQYF
DNA: TGTGCCAGCAGTGAAGCCCGGGACAGCCAGTACTTC
V: TRBV2
size: NA
J: TRBJ2-7
D: TRBD1